This entry concerns a single TCR beta chain. Which antigen it targets is not known. One end of the junction does not line up with germline, which may come from a read error. Based on the germline V gene, the CDR1 and CDR2 sequences are ENHRY and SYGVKD. From cysteine to phenylalanine, the CDR3 is 15 amino acids long. The sequence is cut down to CDR3 DNA, 45 bases in frame from base 1. Profiling of TCR beta VDJ combinations and CDR3 sequences used genomic DNA as the template. An Illumina HiSeq 2000 was the platform used for TCR repertoire sequencing. The study's processing was this. Repertoires were assessed using TRBV/TRBJ rearrangement plots, CDR3 size and DJ length profiles, and Simpson's diversity index. The most abundant DNA sequence in the deep sequencing data was defined as the immunodominant clone. CDR3 amino acid sequences were screened for sharing across subjects and were compared with published repertoires and the VDJdb database. Clones were called with MiXCR by TCRdb after fastp trimmed the public reads at Q25, and only in-frame beta chains were retained. Rows matching on CDR3 protein sequence are summarized as one entry with the most common DNA and genes. For this entry, the V and J calls and clone size follow TCRdb and not the study's own pipeline. This sample holds about 190,000 distinct CDR3 sequences; about 53% were observed only once. The ten largest clones represent roughly 15% of the sample.

This sample is drawn from a study of CD8+CD57+ T cells in acquired aplastic anemia (dated by TCRdb to 2017 to 2018). For the wider study: On average, sorted CD4+ and CD8+ cells yielded about 3 ug of extracted DNA, with a range of about 0.18 to 30 ug. An average of approximately 10 million reads for CD4+ cells and under 12 million reads for CD8+ cells was obtained from healthy donor samples. Here is what the overall study found, with its caveats: Roughly 30 CD8+ CDR3 sequences were found to be shared between patients and controls, but these sequences appeared to be highly expressed in patients and within the immunodominant clones of the patients. No significant difference in CD8+ Simpson's diversity was found between patients and healthy controls (P=0.060).

In this study, sorted CD4+ and CD8+ T cells from the blood of healthy subjects and of severe aplastic anemia patients had their TCR repertoires deep-sequenced. Ficoll-Paque density gradient centrifugation was used to isolate peripheral blood mononuclear cells. Before DNA was extracted, CD4+ and CD8+ T cells were sorted using either FACS or magnetic beads. The sequenced sample consisted of sorted CD4+, CD8+, or CD8+CD57+ T cells (not recorded which) from PBMCs. This TCR came from a human donor in good health, serving as a control. Here the chain combines TRBV10-3 and TRBJ2-2; TRBD1 is a weak D gene call, 6 bases matching. At the DNA level, the sequence is TGTGCCATCAGTGATTGGACAGCGAACTCCGGGGAGCTGTTTTTT. This translates into CAISDWTANSGELFF.